This TCR beta chain was captured in a study of blood T cells in healthy people across ages. The overall study: When template switching was applied, about one barcoded beta molecule was captured per two T cells.

A sample-barcoded 5' primer and a J-beta primer mix were used in a second PCR of roughly 6 to 11 cycles. TCRdb independently ran MiXCR on the 5' RACE reads; one entry per CDR3 protein. The sample has some 1,500,000 distinct CDR3 sequences; approximately 43% are singletons. With V trimmed by 6 bases and J by 2 bases, 7 bases remained unmatched. The CDR3 consists of 15 residues. The V gene's germline CDR1 is DFQATT and CDR2 SNEGSKA (reference sequence). V is TRBV20-1 and J is TRBJ2-4, with 10 bases matching TRBD1. The specimen sequenced was blood. This TCR came from a woman aged 18-35 years in good health. The CDR3 DNA follows: TGCAGTGCAAGCCGACAGGGGGCTCCCAAAAACATTCAGTACTTC. Protein sequence: CSASRQGAPKNIQYF.